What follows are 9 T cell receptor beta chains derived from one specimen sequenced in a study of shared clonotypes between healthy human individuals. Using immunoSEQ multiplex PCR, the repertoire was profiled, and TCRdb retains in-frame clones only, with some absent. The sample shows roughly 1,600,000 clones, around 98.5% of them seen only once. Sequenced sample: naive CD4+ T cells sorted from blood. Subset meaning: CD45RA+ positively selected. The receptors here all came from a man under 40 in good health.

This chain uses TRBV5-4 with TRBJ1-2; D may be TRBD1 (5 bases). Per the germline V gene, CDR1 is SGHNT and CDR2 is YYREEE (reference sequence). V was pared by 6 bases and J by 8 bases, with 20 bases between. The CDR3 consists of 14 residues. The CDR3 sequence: CASTLGAGPEGYTF. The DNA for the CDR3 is TGTGCCAGCACCCTTGGGGCGGGGCCGGAGGGCTACACCTTC.

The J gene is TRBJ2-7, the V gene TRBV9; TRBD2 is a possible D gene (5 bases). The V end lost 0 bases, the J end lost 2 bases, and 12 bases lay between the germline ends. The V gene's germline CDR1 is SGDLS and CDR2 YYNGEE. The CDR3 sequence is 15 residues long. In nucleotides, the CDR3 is TGTGCCAGCAGCGTAGGGGGAGCGCCGGCCTACGAGCAGTACTTC. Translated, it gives CASSVGGAPAYEQYF.

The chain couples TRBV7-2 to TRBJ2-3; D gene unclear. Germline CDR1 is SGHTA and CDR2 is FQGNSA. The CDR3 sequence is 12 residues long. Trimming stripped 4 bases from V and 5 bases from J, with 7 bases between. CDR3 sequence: CASSSRKDTQYF. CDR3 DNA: TGTGCCAGCAGCTCCAGGAAAGATACGCAGTATTTT.

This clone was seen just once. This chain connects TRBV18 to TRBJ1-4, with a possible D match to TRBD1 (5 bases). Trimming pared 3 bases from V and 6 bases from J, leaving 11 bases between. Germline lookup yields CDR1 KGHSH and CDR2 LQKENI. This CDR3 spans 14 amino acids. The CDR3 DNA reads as TGTGCCAGCTCACCCCTAAGGGGAGATGAAAAACTGTTTTTT. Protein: CASSPLRGDEKLFF.

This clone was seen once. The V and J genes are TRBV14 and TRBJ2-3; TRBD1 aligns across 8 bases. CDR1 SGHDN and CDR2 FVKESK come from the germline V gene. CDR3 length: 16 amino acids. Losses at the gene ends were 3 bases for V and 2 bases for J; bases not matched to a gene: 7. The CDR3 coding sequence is TGTGCCAGCAGCCACCGGACAGGGACTTACACAGATACGCAGTATTTT. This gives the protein CASSHRTGTYTDTQYF.

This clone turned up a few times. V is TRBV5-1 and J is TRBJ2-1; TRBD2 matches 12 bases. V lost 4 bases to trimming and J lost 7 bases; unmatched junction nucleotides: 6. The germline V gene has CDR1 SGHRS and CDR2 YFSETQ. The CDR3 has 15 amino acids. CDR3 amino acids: CASSGLTSGGNEQFF. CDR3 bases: TGCGCCAGCAGCGGTCTTACTAGCGGGGGGAATGAGCAGTTCTTC.

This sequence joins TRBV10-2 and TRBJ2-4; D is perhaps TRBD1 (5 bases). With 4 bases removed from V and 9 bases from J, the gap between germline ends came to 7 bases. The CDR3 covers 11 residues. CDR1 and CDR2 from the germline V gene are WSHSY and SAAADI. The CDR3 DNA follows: TGCGCCAGCAGTGCAAGGGGCATTCAGTACTTC. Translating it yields CASSARGIQYF.

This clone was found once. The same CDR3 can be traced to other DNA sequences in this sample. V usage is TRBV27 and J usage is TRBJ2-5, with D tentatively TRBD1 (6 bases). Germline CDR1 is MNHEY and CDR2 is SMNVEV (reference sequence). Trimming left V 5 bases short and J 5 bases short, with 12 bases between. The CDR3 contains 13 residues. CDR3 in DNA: TGTGCCAGCAGTCCACAGGGTAGGGAGACCCAGTACTTC. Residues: CASSPQGRETQYF.

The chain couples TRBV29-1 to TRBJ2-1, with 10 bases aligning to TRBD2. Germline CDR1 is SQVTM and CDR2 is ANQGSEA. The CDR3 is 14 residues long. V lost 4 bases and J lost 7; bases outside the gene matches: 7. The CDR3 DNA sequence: TGCAGCGTTGGCGCTAGCGGGAGATTGAATGAGCAGTTCTTC. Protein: CSVGASGRLNEQFF.